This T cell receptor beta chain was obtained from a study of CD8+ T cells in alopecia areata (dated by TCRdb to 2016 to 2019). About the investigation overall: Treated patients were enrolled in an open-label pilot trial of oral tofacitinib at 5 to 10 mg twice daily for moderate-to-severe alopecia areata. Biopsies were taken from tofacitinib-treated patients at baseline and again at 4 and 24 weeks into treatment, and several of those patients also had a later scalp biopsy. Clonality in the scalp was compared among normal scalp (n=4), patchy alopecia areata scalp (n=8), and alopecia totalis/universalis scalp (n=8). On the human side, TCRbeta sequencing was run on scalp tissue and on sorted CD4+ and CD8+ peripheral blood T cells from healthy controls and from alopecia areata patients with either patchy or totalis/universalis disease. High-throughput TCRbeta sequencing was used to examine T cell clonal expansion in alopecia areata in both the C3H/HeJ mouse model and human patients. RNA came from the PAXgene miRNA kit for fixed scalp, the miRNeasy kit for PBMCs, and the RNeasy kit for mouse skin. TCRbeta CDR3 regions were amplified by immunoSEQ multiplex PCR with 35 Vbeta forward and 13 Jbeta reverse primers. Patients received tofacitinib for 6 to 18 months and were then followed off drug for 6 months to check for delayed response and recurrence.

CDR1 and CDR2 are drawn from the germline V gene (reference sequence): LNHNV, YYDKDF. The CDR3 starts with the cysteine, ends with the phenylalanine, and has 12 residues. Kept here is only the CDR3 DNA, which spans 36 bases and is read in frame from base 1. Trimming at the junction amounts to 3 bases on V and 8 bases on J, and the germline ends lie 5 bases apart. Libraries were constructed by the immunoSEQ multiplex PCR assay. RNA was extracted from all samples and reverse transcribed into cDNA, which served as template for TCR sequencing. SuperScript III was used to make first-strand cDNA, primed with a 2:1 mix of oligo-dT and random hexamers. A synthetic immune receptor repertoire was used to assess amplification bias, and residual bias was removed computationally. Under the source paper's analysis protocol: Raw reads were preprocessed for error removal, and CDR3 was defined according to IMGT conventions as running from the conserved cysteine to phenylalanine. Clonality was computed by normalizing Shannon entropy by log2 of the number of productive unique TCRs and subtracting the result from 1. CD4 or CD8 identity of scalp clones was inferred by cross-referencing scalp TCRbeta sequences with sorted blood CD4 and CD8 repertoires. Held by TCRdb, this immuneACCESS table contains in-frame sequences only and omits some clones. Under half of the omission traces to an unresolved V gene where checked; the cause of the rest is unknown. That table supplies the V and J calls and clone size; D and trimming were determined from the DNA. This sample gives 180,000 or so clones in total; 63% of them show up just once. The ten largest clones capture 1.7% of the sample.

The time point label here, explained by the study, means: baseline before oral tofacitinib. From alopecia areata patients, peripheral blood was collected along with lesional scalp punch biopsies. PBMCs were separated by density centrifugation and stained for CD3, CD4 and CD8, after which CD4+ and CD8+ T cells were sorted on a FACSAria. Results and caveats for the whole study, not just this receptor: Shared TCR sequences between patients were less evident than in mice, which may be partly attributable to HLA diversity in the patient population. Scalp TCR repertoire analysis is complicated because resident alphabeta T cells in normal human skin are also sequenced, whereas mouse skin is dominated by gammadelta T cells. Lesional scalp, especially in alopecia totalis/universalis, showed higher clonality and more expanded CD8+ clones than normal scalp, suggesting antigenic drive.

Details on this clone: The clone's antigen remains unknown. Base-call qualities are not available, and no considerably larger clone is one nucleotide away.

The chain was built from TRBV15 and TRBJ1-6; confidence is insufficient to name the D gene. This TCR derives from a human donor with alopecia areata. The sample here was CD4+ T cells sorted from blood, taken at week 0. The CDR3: CATSSEDSPLHF. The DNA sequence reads TGTGCCACCAGCAGTGAGGATTCACCCCTCCACTTT.